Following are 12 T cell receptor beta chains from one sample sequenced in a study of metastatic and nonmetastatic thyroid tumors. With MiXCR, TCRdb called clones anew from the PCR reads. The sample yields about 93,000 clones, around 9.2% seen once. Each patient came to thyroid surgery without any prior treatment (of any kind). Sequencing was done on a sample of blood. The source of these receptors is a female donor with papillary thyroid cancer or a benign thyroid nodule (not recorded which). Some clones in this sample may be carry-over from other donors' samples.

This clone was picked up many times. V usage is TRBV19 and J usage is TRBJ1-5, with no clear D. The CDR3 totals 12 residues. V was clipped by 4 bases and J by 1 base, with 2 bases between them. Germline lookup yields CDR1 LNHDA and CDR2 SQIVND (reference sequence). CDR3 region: CASSRSNQPQHF. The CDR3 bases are TGTGCCAGTAGTAGAAGCAATCAGCCCCAGCATTTT.

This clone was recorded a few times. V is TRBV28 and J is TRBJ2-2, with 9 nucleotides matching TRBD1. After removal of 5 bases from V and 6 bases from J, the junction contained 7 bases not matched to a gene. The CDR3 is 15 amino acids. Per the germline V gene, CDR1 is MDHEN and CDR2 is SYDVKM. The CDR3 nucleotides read TGTGCCAGCAGTACATACAGGGGGCGTTCCGGGGAGCTGTTTTTT. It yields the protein CASSTYRGRSGELFF.

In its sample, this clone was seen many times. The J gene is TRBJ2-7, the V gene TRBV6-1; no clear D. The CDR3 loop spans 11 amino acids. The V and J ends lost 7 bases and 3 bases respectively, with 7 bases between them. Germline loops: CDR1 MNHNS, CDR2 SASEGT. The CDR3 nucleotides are TGTGCCAGCACCGACGGCTACGAGCAGTACTTC. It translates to CASTDGYEQYF.

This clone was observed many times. DNA for the CDR3: TGTGCCAGCAGAGGGACAGGGGGCCAAAATGAGCAGTTCTTC. This codes for CASRGTGGQNEQFF. The rearrangement joins TRBV6-1 to TRBJ2-1, with 12 bases matching TRBD1. This CDR3 region has 14 residues. Germline V gives CDR1 MNHNS, CDR2 SASEGT. After removal of 6 bases from V and 7 bases from J, the junction contained 4 bases not matched to a gene.

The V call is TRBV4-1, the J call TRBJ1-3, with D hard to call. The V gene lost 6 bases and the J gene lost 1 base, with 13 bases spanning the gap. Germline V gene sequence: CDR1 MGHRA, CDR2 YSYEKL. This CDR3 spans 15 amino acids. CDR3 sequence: CASRRGRGSGNTIYF. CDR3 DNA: TGCGCCAGCAGAAGAGGGCGCGGGTCTGGAAACACCATATATTTT.

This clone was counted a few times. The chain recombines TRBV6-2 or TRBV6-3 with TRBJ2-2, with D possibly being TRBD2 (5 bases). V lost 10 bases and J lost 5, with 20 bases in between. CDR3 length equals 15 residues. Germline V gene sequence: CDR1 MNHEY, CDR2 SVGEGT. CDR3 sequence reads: CATRTLGSSTGELFF. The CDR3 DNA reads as TGTGCCACCAGAACCCTAGGGAGTTCTACCGGGGAGCTGTTTTTT.

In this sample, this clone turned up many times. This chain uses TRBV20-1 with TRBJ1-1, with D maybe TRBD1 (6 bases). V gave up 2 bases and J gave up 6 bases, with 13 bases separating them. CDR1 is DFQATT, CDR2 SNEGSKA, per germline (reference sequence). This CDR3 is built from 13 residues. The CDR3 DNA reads TGCAGTGCTAGAAGGCGGGGGCGCGCTGAAGCTTTCTTT. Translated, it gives CSARRRGRAEAFF.

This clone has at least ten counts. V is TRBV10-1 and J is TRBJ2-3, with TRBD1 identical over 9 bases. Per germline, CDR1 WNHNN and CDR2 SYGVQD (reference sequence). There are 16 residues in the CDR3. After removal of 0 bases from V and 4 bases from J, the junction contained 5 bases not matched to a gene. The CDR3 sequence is CASSESPGTGPDTQYF. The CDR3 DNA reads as TGCGCCAGCAGTGAGTCTCCCGGGACAGGGCCAGATACGCAGTATTTT.

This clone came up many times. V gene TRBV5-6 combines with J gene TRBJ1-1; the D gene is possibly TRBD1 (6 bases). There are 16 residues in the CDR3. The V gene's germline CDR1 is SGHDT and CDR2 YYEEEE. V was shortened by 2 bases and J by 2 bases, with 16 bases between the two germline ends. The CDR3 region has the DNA TGTGCCAGCAGCTTTTCTCAAGGGGGGGGAAACACTGAAGCTTTCTTT. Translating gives CASSFSQGGGNTEAFF.

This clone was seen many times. CDR3: CATSRDQGAGTDTQYF. For the CDR3, the DNA is TGTGCCACCAGCAGAGATCAGGGGGCGGGCACAGATACGCAGTATTTT. The chain carries TRBV15 and TRBJ2-3; 8 bases fit TRBD1. Germline CDR1 is LNHNV and CDR2 is YYDKDF (reference sequence). The CDR3 loop spans 16 amino acids. With 0 bases clipped from V and 1 base from J, the junction kept 3 bases outside the gene matches.

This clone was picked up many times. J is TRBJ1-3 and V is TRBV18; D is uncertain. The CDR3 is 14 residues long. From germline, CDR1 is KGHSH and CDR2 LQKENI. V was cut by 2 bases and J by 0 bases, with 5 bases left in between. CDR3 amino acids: CASSPTDSGNTIYF. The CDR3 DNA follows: TGTGCCAGCTCACCAACCGACTCTGGAAACACCATATATTTT.

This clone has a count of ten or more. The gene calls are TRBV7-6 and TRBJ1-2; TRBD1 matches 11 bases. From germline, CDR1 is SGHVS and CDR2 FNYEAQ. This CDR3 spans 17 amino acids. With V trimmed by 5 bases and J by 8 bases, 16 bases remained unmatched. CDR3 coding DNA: TGTGCCAGCAGCAAATGGGACAGGGGGTCGGAAGTGGGAGGCTACACCTTC. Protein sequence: CASSKWDRGSEVGGYTF.